The 9 T cell receptor beta chains given below trace back to one sample, sequenced in a study of T cells in Graves' hyperthyroidism and ophthalmopathy. What was amplified from RNA transcripts were TCR beta CDR3 regions. Researchers ran a first-round RT-PCR on the TCR CDR3 using the HTBI primer set. A single record per CDR3 protein comes from TCRdb applying MiXCR to the multiplex PCR reads. The top ten hold roughly 8.2% of the sample, which has approximately 560,000 distinct CDR3 sequences, around 42% seen once. The sequenced material came from peripheral blood or thyroid tissue (not recorded which). The receptors shown here come from a young woman with Graves' hyperthyroidism.

Many counts were recorded for this clonotype. The chain is built from TRBV7-2 and TRBJ2-5, with D uncertain. Germline loops: CDR1 SGHTA, CDR2 FQGNSA. V was trimmed by 1 base and J by 5 bases, leaving 8 bases between them. The CDR3 is 13 residues long. The CDR3: CASSLVGYETQYF. The CDR3 DNA reads as TGTGCCAGCAGCTTAGTTGGCTACGAGACCCAGTACTTC. The whole variable domain, remainder taken from reference TRBV7-2 and TRBJ2-5, is GAGVSQSPSNKVTEKGKDVELRCDPISGHTALYWYRQSLGQGLEFLIYFQGNSAPDKSGLPSDRFSAERTGGSVSTLTIQRTQQEDSAVYLCASSLVGYETQYFGPGTRLLVL.

In regard to this clonotype: An end of the junction differs from the germline gene, which may be a read error. CDR3 amino acids: CASSLVGRDPSNYGYTF. CDR3 nucleotide sequence: TGCGCCAGCAGCTTGGTGGGCAGGGACCCATCTAACTATGGCTACACCTTC. This chain links TRBV25-1 with TRBJ1-2; D possibly corresponds to TRBD1 (5 bases). CDR3 length: 17 residues. CDR1 is MGHDK, CDR2 SYGVNS, per germline.

V is TRBV2 and J is TRBJ2-2, with D maybe TRBD1 (6 bases). Germline loops: CDR1 SNHLY, CDR2 FYNNEI. This CDR3 comprises 14 residues. V lost 10 bases to trimming and J lost 2 bases, with 14 bases between them. In DNA form, the CDR3 reads TGTGCCAACCAACAGGGTCTCAACACCGGGGAGCTGTTTTTT. Residues: CANQQGLNTGELFF. The whole variable domain, filled in from reference TRBV2 and TRBJ2-2, reads EPEVTQTPSHQVTQMGQEVILRCVPISNHLYFYWYRQILGQKVEFLVSFYNNEISEKSEIFDDQFSVERPDGSNFTLKIRSTKLEDSAMYFCANQQGLNTGELFFGEGSRLTVL.

The chain employs TRBV10-3 and TRBJ1-2; TRBD1 agrees at 12 bases. The CDR3 has 13 residues. From germline, CDR1 is ENHRY and CDR2 SYGVKD. Unmatched junction bases numbered 5, after V lost 9 bases and J lost 6 bases. The CDR3 region has the DNA TGTGCCATGGGACAGGGGGCGCGGCATGGCTACACCTTC. Its translation: CAMGQGARHGYTF.

This clonotype appeared a few times. The gene calls are TRBV24-1 and TRBJ2-7, with 11 bases lining up with TRBD1. V gave up 1 base and J gave up 4 bases; unmatched junction bases: 5. The length of the CDR3 is 16 residues. CDR1 and CDR2 (germline): KGHDR, SFDVKD. The CDR3 protein is CATSDFSRDRGYEQYF. DNA of the CDR3: TGTGCCACCAGTGATTTCTCCCGGGACAGGGGGTACGAGCAGTACTTC.

In its sample, this clonotype was seen many times. The CDR3 region is CASSQGAREKLFF. CDR3 nucleotide sequence: TGTGCCAGCAGCCAGGGGGCAAGGGAAAAACTGTTTTTT. The V call is TRBV2, the J call TRBJ1-4; 8 positions match TRBD1. Germline V CDR1 and CDR2: SNHLY, FYNNEI. V shed 6 bases and J 8 bases; nucleotides not matched to a gene: 5. This CDR3 has 13 amino acids.

This clonotype was counted ten times or more. The chain joins TRBV7-9 to TRBJ1-5; D uncertain. CDR1 and CDR2 (germline): SEHNR, FQNEAQ (reference sequence). Trimming pared 5 bases from V and 6 bases from J, leaving 14 bases between. This CDR3 spans 14 amino acids. The CDR3 region is CASSPGEWSQPQHF. DNA for the CDR3: TGTGCCAGCAGCCCTGGGGAGTGGAGTCAGCCCCAGCATTTT.

The chain is built from TRBV7-2 and TRBJ2-7; 8 bases are a match to TRBD1. V shed 4 bases, J shed 7 bases, and the junction held 3 bases outside the gene matches. From germline, CDR1 is SGHTA and CDR2 FQGNSA. The CDR3 runs to 12 residues. This chain's CDR3 is CASSWDRQEQYF. In nucleotides, the CDR3 is TGTGCCAGCAGCTGGGACAGGCAAGAGCAGTACTTC.

Remarks on this clonotype: A read error may account for a junction end that differs from germline. This sequence joins TRBV10-1 and TRBJ1-2; TRBD1 matches 9 bases. Germline V gene lookup returns CDR1 WNHNN and CDR2 SYGVQD (reference sequence). The CDR3 has 15 amino acids. The CDR3 DNA reads as TGTGCCAGCAGATTCCGGGACAGGGACAACTATGGCTACACCTTC. Protein product: CASRFRDRDNYGYTF.